These 24 T cell receptor beta chains were sequenced from one sample in a study of CD8 T cells in ankylosing spondylitis. TCRdb processed the 5' RACE reads anew with MiXCR; each CDR3 protein has one entry. The table lists just over 300,000 distinct CDR3 sequences, about a fifth of them singletons. Sequenced material: blood, either unsorted or a sorted T cell fraction (not recorded which). These receptors were obtained from a female donor with ankylosing spondylitis or in good health (not recorded which).

The chain has TRBV5-1 and TRBJ2-1; D ambiguous. Germline V lookup: CDR1 SGHRS, CDR2 YFSETQ. V dropped 4 bases and J dropped 5 bases, with 10 bases sitting between them. CDR3 length: 13 residues. The CDR3 loop reads CASSRYQNNEQFF. The CDR3, as DNA: TGCGCCAGCAGCCGGTACCAAAACAATGAGCAGTTCTTC. Together with reference TRBV5-1 and TRBJ2-1, the CDR3 gives the full variable domain: KAGVTQTPRYLIKTRGQQVTLSCSPISGHRSVSWYQQTPGQGLQFLFEYFSETQRNKGNFPGRFSGRQFSNSRSEMNVSTLELGDSALYLCASSRYQNNEQFFGPGTRLTVL.

This clonotype was counted ten times or more. The chain combines TRBV29-1 with TRBJ1-1; the D gene is possibly TRBD1 (6 bases). Germline CDR1 and CDR2: SQVTM and ANQGSEA. The CDR3 extends over 13 amino acids. The V and J ends lost 5 bases and 3 bases respectively, with 13 bases between them. In DNA, the CDR3 is TGCAGCGTTACGCTTACAGGGTACACTGAAGCTTTCTTT. It specifies CSVTLTGYTEAFF.

In its sample, this clonotype was seen a few times. V and J are TRBV7-6 and TRBJ1-1, with D unclear. Between the trimmed V and J ends, which lost 4 bases and 4 bases, there was a span of 19 bases. Germline V gene data show CDR1 as SGHVS and CDR2 as FNYEAQ. This CDR3 comprises 16 residues. CDR3 DNA: TGTGCCAGCAGCTATCAGGCCGTTGGAGGAGTCACTGAAGCTTTCTTT. Protein sequence: CASSYQAVGGVTEAFF. Looking up the rest from reference TRBV7-6 and TRBJ1-1 gives the full variable domain: GAGVSQSPRYKVTKRGQDVALRCDPISGHVSLYWYRQALGQGPEFLTYFNYEAQQDKSGLPNDRFSAERPEGSISTLTIQRTEQRDSAMYRCASSYQAVGGVTEAFFGQGTRLTVV.

The chain couples TRBV4-3 to TRBJ2-1; no firm D call. Germline CDR1 is LGHNA and CDR2 is YSLEER. The ends were cut back, 2 bases at V and 8 bases at J, with 13 bases in the middle. The CDR3 covers 14 residues. The CDR3 DNA follows: TGCGCCAGCAGCCAAAGGCCCCTCGGGCATGAGCAGTTCTTC. It encodes CASSQRPLGHEQFF.

This clonotype turned up a few times. V and J are TRBV6-5 and TRBJ2-5; TRBD1 or TRBD2 may be the D gene (6 bases each). V lost 4 bases to trimming and J lost 5 bases, with 14 bases between them. Germline-derived CDR1 and CDR2 are MNHEY and SVGAGI. This CDR3 is built from 14 residues. The CDR3 DNA reads TGTGCCAGCAGTTGGGACATCCGGGGGGAGACCCAGTACTTC. Protein product: CASSWDIRGETQYF.

The chain employs TRBV10-2 and TRBJ1-6; D may be TRBD1 (6 bases). V gave up 3 bases and J gave up 8 bases, with 8 bases separating them. The CDR3 is 13 amino acids. Per germline, CDR1 WSHSY and CDR2 SAAADI. CDR3 amino acids: CASSENRDSPLHF. CDR3 nucleotide sequence: TGCGCCAGCAGTGAAAACAGGGATTCACCCCTCCACTTT.

The rearrangement uses TRBV4-3 and TRBJ1-4; no clear D gene. The CDR3 length is 15 residues. Per the germline V gene, CDR1 is LGHNA and CDR2 is YSLEER. V was pared by 5 bases and J by 0 bases, with 10 bases between. The CDR3 reads CASSYNSATNEKLFF. For the CDR3, the DNA is TGCGCCAGCAGCTATAATTCTGCAACTAATGAAAAACTGTTTTTT.

This clonotype has a count of ten or more. The rearrangement uses TRBV29-1 and TRBJ2-1; D ambiguous. This CDR3 contains 17 residues. Germline CDR1 is SQVTM and CDR2 is ANQGSEA. Trimming stripped 2 bases from V and 0 bases from J, with 17 bases between. The chain's CDR3 is CSVEIGLGPSSYNEQFF. DNA for the CDR3: TGCAGCGTTGAAATAGGGCTGGGCCCTAGCTCCTACAATGAGCAGTTCTTC.

This clonotype has at least ten counts. The chain joins TRBV19 to TRBJ1-5; D may be TRBD1 (6 bases). Germline V gene lookup returns CDR1 LNHDA and CDR2 SQIVND (reference sequence). CDR3 size: 15 residues. V was clipped by 5 bases and J by 3 bases, with 14 bases between them. CDR3 in amino acids: CASSPLGGDNQPQHF. In nucleotides, the CDR3 is TGTGCCAGTAGTCCCCTAGGGGGGGACAATCAGCCCCAGCATTTT.

This clonotype was seen at least ten times. The J gene is TRBJ2-1, the V gene TRBV20-1; the D is unclear. V lost 3 bases and J 6 bases, leaving 9 bases between the germline ends. CDR1 is DFQATT and CDR2 is SNEGSKA in the germline V gene (reference sequence). The CDR3 contains 12 residues. The CDR3 region has the DNA TGCAGTGCTAGGCCAGAGGCCAATGAGCAGTTCTTC. Translation: CSARPEANEQFF.

Only a few counts were recorded for this clonotype. V is TRBV10-1 and J is TRBJ2-2, with no clear D. This CDR3 is 15 amino acids long. Trimming left V 4 bases short and J 1 base short, with 10 bases between. The germline V gene encodes CDR1 WNHNN and CDR2 SYGVQD (reference sequence). The CDR3: CASSARTGNTGELFF. CDR3 DNA: TGCGCCAGCAGTGCCCGGACGGGGAACACCGGGGAGCTGTTTTTT.

This clonotype was counted at least ten times. The gene calls are TRBV5-1 and TRBJ2-3, with a weak D call TRBD2 (5 bases). In germline, CDR1 is SGHRS, CDR2 YFSETQ. Trimming left V 5 bases short and J 3 bases short, with 10 bases between. The length of the CDR3 is 13 residues. The CDR3: CASRLDSTDTQYF. DNA of the CDR3: TGCGCCAGCAGGCTGGACTCGACAGATACGCAGTATTTT. Filled out from reference TRBV5-1 and TRBJ2-3, the complete variable domain reads KAGVTQTPRYLIKTRGQQVTLSCSPISGHRSVSWYQQTPGQGLQFLFEYFSETQRNKGNFPGRFSGRQFSNSRSEMNVSTLELGDSALYLCASRLDSTDTQYFGPGTRLTVL.

The chain employs TRBV2 and TRBJ2-3; 12 nucleotides align to TRBD1. Per germline, CDR1 SNHLY and CDR2 FYNNEI. The CDR3 consists of 16 residues. After removal of 4 bases from V and 4 bases from J, the junction contained 6 bases not matched to a gene. In nucleotides, the CDR3 is TGTGCCAGCAGTGCTTTGGGGACAGGGGGCGCAGATACGCAGTATTTT. It encodes CASSALGTGGADTQYF.

The chain carries TRBV5-1 and TRBJ1-2; D is ambiguous. The germline gives CDR1 SGHRS, CDR2 YFSETQ. V was shortened by 0 bases and J by 3 bases, with 9 bases between the two germline ends. The CDR3 length is 14 residues. The chain's CDR3 is CASSLGADYYGYTF. The CDR3, as DNA: TGCGCCAGCAGCTTGGGGGCAGACTACTATGGCTACACCTTC.

V usage is TRBV5-1 and J usage is TRBJ2-7; 10 bases are a match to TRBD2. Germline V lookup: CDR1 SGHRS, CDR2 YFSETQ. This CDR3 is built from 16 residues. Trimming took 4 bases from V and 2 from J; bases not matched to a gene: 9. The CDR3 reads CASSPDSGRQTYEQYF. The CDR3 DNA is TGCGCCAGCAGCCCGGATAGCGGGAGGCAAACCTACGAGCAGTACTTC.

This clonotype came up a few times. For the CDR3, the DNA is TGTGCCACCAAACAGGGGGAGGGAAACACCATATATTTT. It codes for CATKQGEGNTIYF. This chain joins TRBV6-6 and TRBJ1-3; 8 bases match TRBD1. CDR1 MNHNY and CDR2 SVGAGI come from the germline V gene (reference sequence). CDR3 length equals 13 residues. With V trimmed by 10 bases and J by 4 bases, 6 bases remained unmatched.

The CDR3: CASSPLIIGQETQYF. In nucleotides, the CDR3 is TGTGCCAGCTCACCACTAATAATCGGCCAAGAGACCCAGTACTTC. The V call is TRBV18, the J call TRBJ2-5; D gene uncertain. In germline, CDR1 is KGHSH, CDR2 LQKENI. CDR3 length: 15 amino acids. Deletions cut 1 base from V and 1 base from J, with 10 bases between.

The chain joins TRBV20-1 to TRBJ2-5, with TRBD2 matching over 9 bases. After removal of 2 bases from V and 5 bases from J, the junction contained 12 bases not matched to a gene. CDR1 and CDR2 from the germline V gene are DFQATT and SNEGSKA (reference sequence). The CDR3 runs 16 residues. The CDR3 sequence: CSARPSGRPSYETQYF. The DNA for the CDR3 is TGCAGTGCTAGACCCAGCGGGAGGCCTTCCTACGAGACCCAGTACTTC.

The chain recombines TRBV7-3 with TRBJ2-7; D gene ambiguous. Germline loops: CDR1 SGHTA, CDR2 FQGTGA. The CDR3 is 13 amino acids. With 10 bases removed from V and 0 bases from J, the gap between germline ends came to 13 bases. The CDR3 protein is CANARLASYEQYF. CDR3 DNA sequence: TGTGCCAACGCAAGGCTCGCCTCCTACGAGCAGTACTTC.

Many counts were recorded for this clonotype. The rearrangement uses TRBV6-1 and TRBJ2-7; 7 nucleotides line up with TRBD2. V was clipped by 5 bases and J by 0 bases; unmatched bases: 4. Germline V gene lookup returns CDR1 MNHNS and CDR2 SASEGT. The CDR3 has 14 residues. DNA of the CDR3: TGTGCCAGCAGTCCTAGCGGAAGCTCCTACGAGCAGTACTTC. Its protein product is CASSPSGSSYEQYF.

The chain couples TRBV29-1 to TRBJ2-6; D is undetermined. Germline V gene data show CDR1 as SQVTM and CDR2 as ANQGSEA. This CDR3 comprises 13 residues. Deletions cut 6 bases from V and 0 bases from J, with 6 bases between. The CDR3 reads CSVRVSGANVLTF. The CDR3 DNA sequence: TGCAGCGTAAGGGTCTCTGGGGCCAACGTCCTGACTTTC.

This chain links TRBV10-3 with TRBJ1-1; D is unresolved. The CDR3 length is 14 residues. V lost 6 bases to trimming and J lost 6 bases, with 17 bases between them. Germline assignment: CDR1 ENHRY and CDR2 SYGVKD. The CDR3 DNA follows: TGTGCCATCAGAGTCGAACGGTTGGGAGCTGAAGCTTTCTTT. Protein product: CAIRVERLGAEAFF.

The V gene is TRBV6-5, the J gene TRBJ2-1, with TRBD2 matching 10 bases. The junction had 3 bases not matched to a gene; V was cut back by 4 bases and J by 0 bases. Germline V gene lookup returns CDR1 MNHEY and CDR2 SVGAGI. The length of the CDR3 is 16 residues. CDR3 protein: CASSSTSGYSYNEQFF. In DNA form, the CDR3 reads TGTGCCAGCAGTTCGACTAGCGGGTACTCCTACAATGAGCAGTTCTTC.

This clonotype came up a few times. V is TRBV20-1 and J is TRBJ2-7; 9 nucleotides line up with TRBD1. After removal of 0 bases from V and 5 bases from J, the junction contained 17 bases not matched to a gene. This CDR3 has 18 residues. The germline V gene encodes CDR1 DFQATT and CDR2 SNEGSKA (reference sequence). CDR3 protein: CSARDDGLPPGTGNEQYF. DNA of the CDR3: TGCAGTGCTAGAGATGATGGCCTCCCTCCCGGGACAGGGAACGAGCAGTACTTC.